This T cell receptor beta chain was sequenced during a study of shared clonotypes between healthy human individuals. Overall study findings and caveats: Donor scarcity curtailed the genetic and exposure-history diversity represented herein. Across subsets, estimated richness was generally greater for naive than for memory populations.

The data were produced by immunoSEQ multiplex PCR, yet TCRdb's version contains in-frame clones alone and is incomplete. The table includes 1 million to 1.2 million clones, 60% to 85% detected once. The germline gives CDR1 SGHRS, CDR2 YFSETQ. The CDR3 runs to 14 residues. The junction had 2 bases not matched to a gene; V was cut back by 5 bases and J by 1 base. Of note for this clone: The antigen is not known. This could be a read error, since a much larger clone is one nucleotide away.

The source is a young man in good health. Some clones in this sample may be carry-over from other donors' samples. The chain combines TRBV5-1 with TRBJ2-2; TRBD1 matches at 7 bases. The sequenced sample was memory CD4+ T cells from PBMCs. Subset denoted: CD45RA-negative fraction. CDR3 DNA sequence: TGCGCCAGCAGGGACAGGATGAACACCGGGGAGCTGTTTTTT. Residues: CASRDRMNTGELFF. The full variable domain, rest sourced from reference TRBV5-1 and TRBJ2-2, is KAGVTQTPRYLIKTRGQQVTLSCSPISGHRSVSWYQQTPGQGLQFLFEYFSETQRNKGNFPGRFSGRQFSNSRSEMNVSTLELGDSALYLCASRDRMNTGELFFGEGSRLTVL.